This T cell receptor (beta chain) was obtained from a study of cytomegalovirus exposure and HLA in healthy donors. Overall study: T cells numbering about 180 million yielded more than 100 million unique TCR beta sequences in an earlier analysis. Notes on the study in general: TCR beta sequences numbering around 15,000 were associated with HLA alleles at 0.05 false discovery rate in a later analysis. Later genetic work tied a missense DCLRE1C variant to beta-chain V and J trimming.

Germline V gene data show CDR1 as SGHRS and CDR2 as YFSETQ. J gave up 4 bases and V 4 bases, and 4 bases lay outside the gene matches. The CDR3 covers 15 residues. Both 60 Vbeta primers and 13 Jbeta primers went into the PCR. Clones were read by immunoSEQ multiplex PCR, and TCRdb kept only the in-frame ones, dropping some. This sample carries 130,000 to 150,000 clones, roughly 77% of them seen once, and the ten largest clones take over 3%. This clone is categorized as medium-sized. Its antigen is not identified. Sample: PBMCs. The receptor comes from a female donor in good health and CMV-seronegative. The chain combines TRBV5-1 with TRBJ2-1, with 11 bases matching TRBD2. DNA of the CDR3: TGCGCCAGCAGCACCGGGACTAGCGGTTACAATGAGCAGTTCTTC. Translating gives CASSTGTSGYNEQFF.